The present T cell receptor (beta chain) was sequenced within a study of OX40 agonist ivuxolimab in advanced cancers. The study, taken as a whole, reports: More expanded clones were seen, on average, in CD8+ T cells than in CD4+.

No patient had autoimmune disease or received systemic immunosuppression. This table comes from immunoSEQ multiplex PCR, and its TCRdb copy is limited to in-frame clones, with some not included. Seen here are some 150,000 clones, roughly 91% observed once, and the top ten hold 1%. Notes on this clone: Its cognate antigen is unknown.

The source material was CD4+ or CD8+ T cells sorted from blood, sampled in a trial of the OX40 agonist ivuxolimab. This clonotype was obtained from an adult with an advanced solid tumor such as melanoma, head and neck, liver or kidney cancer.

The CDR3 sequence is CSVELMNEQYF. CDR3 sequence (DNA): TGCAGCGTGGAGTTAATGAACGAGCAGTACTTC. This chain uses TRBV29-1 with TRBJ2-7; D uncertain. The germline V and J ends were trimmed by 6 bases and 5 bases, with 11 bases remaining between them. The germline V gene encodes CDR1 SQVTM and CDR2 ANQGSEA. This CDR3 is 11 amino acids long.